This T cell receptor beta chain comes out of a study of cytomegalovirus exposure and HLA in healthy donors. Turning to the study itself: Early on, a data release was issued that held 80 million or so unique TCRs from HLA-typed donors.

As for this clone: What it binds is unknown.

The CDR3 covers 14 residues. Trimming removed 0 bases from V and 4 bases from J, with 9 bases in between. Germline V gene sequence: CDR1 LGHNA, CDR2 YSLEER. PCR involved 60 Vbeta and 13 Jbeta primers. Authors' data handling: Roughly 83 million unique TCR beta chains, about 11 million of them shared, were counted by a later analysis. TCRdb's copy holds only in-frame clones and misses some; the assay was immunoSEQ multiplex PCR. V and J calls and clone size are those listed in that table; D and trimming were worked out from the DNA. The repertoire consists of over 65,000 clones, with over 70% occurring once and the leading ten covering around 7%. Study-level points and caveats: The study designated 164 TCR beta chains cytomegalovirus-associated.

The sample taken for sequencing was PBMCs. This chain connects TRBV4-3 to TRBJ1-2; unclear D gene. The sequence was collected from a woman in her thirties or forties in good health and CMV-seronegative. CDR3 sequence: CASSQDYSPYGYTF. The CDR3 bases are TGCGCCAGCAGCCAAGATTACAGCCCCTATGGCTACACCTTC.